The 22 T cell receptor beta chains given below trace back to one sample, sequenced in a study of blood T cells in healthy people across ages. The use of a sample-barcoded 5' primer and a J-beta primer mix characterized a second PCR of about 7 to 12 cycles. TCRdb processed the 5' RACE reads anew with MiXCR; each CDR3 protein has one entry. The table has 1.5 million to 2 million distinct CDR3 sequences, about 35% seen once. The sample comprised blood. The receptors stem from a woman between 25 and 40 years old in good health.

This clonotype was detected only a few times. As DNA, the CDR3 is TGTGCCAGCAGGGGAACAGGGGGAATCGGCTACGAGCAGTACTTC. Translated: CASRGTGGIGYEQYF. The chain uses TRBV7-2 and TRBJ2-7; 8 bases are a match to TRBD1. Germline CDR1 and CDR2: SGHTA and FQGNSA. V was pared by 6 bases and J by 3 bases, with 10 bases of the junction left unmatched. This CDR3 region has 15 residues.

This rearrangement joins TRBV11-2 to TRBJ2-7, with 7 nucleotides matching TRBD1. The germline V gene encodes CDR1 SGHAT and CDR2 FQNNGV. The CDR3 covers 14 residues. V was clipped by 2 bases and J by 4 bases; unmatched bases: 5. CDR3 protein: CASSLTNRGYEQYF. The DNA for the CDR3 is TGTGCCAGCAGCTTAACTAACAGGGGATACGAGCAGTACTTC.

This clonotype has only one observation. The junction departs from germline at one end; a sequencing error may be responsible. V usage is TRBV6-1 and J usage is TRBJ1-5; no clear D. The CDR3 totals 14 residues. Looked up from germline, CDR1 is MNHNS and CDR2 is SASEGT. The CDR3 is CASSEGISSQPQHF. As DNA, the CDR3 is TGTGCCAGCAGTGAAGGGATTAGCAGTCAGCCCCAGCATTTT.

The sample holds a few counts of this clonotype. V usage is TRBV29-1 and J usage is TRBJ2-5; D could derive from TRBD1 or TRBD2 (6 bases each). Germline V lookup: CDR1 SQVTM, CDR2 ANQGSEA. Trimming took 8 bases from V and 1 from J, leaving 17 bases between them. The CDR3 has 14 residues. The CDR3 DNA is TGCAGCACTTTTGAGGGGGGCGCCCAAGAGACCCAGTACTTC. It is translated as CSTFEGGAQETQYF.

The CDR3 here is CSARGAGSTDTQYF. The CDR3, as DNA: TGCAGTGCTAGGGGAGCGGGTAGCACAGATACGCAGTATTTT. The chain couples TRBV20-1 to TRBJ2-3; D is possibly TRBD2 (6 bases). The CDR3 has 14 amino acids. Germline CDR1 is DFQATT and CDR2 is SNEGSKA (reference sequence). The ends were cut back, 3 bases at V and 0 bases at J, with 10 bases in the middle.

The chain joins TRBV9 to TRBJ2-1; 8 positions match TRBD2. V shed 0 bases, J shed 5 bases, and the junction held 7 bases outside the gene matches. CDR3 length: 16 amino acids. In germline, CDR1 is SGDLS, CDR2 YYNGEE. This CDR3 reads CASSVDAASGHNEQFF. CDR3 sequence (DNA): TGTGCCAGCAGCGTAGATGCGGCTAGCGGGCACAATGAGCAGTTCTTC.

This clonotype appeared a single time. This chain uses TRBV11-2 with TRBJ1-1, with TRBD1 matching 7 bases. Germline V gene lookup returns CDR1 SGHAT and CDR2 FQNNGV. J lost 1 base, V lost 2 bases, and 7 bases had no gene match. The CDR3 contains 16 residues. CDR3 amino acids: CASSLPRGLSNTEAFF. The CDR3 bases are TGTGCCAGCAGCTTACCAAGGGGGCTATCGAACACTGAAGCTTTCTTT.

In its sample, this clonotype was seen a few times. V is TRBV20-1 and J is TRBJ1-5, with a possible D match to TRBD1 (5 bases). This CDR3 is built from 14 residues. Germline-derived CDR1 and CDR2 are DFQATT and SNEGSKA (reference sequence). The V end lost 7 bases, the J end lost 0 bases, and 13 bases lay between the germline ends. CDR3 amino acids: CSVSRDYSNQPQHF. CDR3 bases: TGCAGTGTGTCCAGGGACTATAGCAATCAGCCCCAGCATTTT.

The gene calls are TRBV20-1 and TRBJ2-1; no definite D call. The CDR3 has 13 amino acids. With 6 bases removed from V and 1 base from J, the gap between germline ends came to 10 bases. The V gene's germline CDR1 is DFQATT and CDR2 SNEGSKA (reference sequence). CDR3 amino acids: CSARLVSYNEQFF. As DNA, the CDR3 is TGCAGTGCACGACTGGTATCCTACAATGAGCAGTTCTTC.

This clonotype appeared a few times. This rearrangement joins TRBV7-3 to TRBJ2-1, with 16 bases fitting TRBD2. CDR1 is SGHTA and CDR2 is FQGTGA in the germline V gene. This CDR3 is 16 amino acids long. The V gene end was trimmed by 5 bases and the J gene end by 8 bases; junction bases not matched to a gene: 6. CDR3 region: CASSKGLAGGIDEQFF. The CDR3 region has the DNA TGTGCCAGCAGCAAGGGACTAGCGGGAGGGATCGATGAGCAGTTCTTC. Full variable domain (missing parts from reference TRBV7-3 and TRBJ2-1): GAGVSQTPSNKVTEKGKYVELRCDPISGHTALYWYRQSLGQGPEFLIYFQGTGAADDSGLPNDRFFAVRPEGSVSTLKIQRTERGDSAVYLCASSKGLAGGIDEQFFGPGTRLTVL.

A few counts support this clonotype. The J gene is TRBJ2-7, the V gene TRBV5-6; D not certain. The germline CDR1 and CDR2 sequences are SGHDT and YYEEEE. The CDR3 has 15 residues. Between the trimmed V and J ends, which lost 0 bases and 3 bases, there was a span of 13 bases. The DNA of the CDR3 is TGTGCCAGCAGCTTGGCGTTTGGCAGTTACTACGAGCAGTACTTC. Translation: CASSLAFGSYYEQYF.

Many counts were recorded for this clonotype. The V call is TRBV4-1, the J call TRBJ2-7, with a tentative D call TRBD1 (6 bases). Germline V gives CDR1 MGHRA, CDR2 YSYEKL. The CDR3 runs to 17 residues. V gave up 0 bases and J gave up 0 bases, with 15 bases separating them. CDR3 in DNA: TGCGCCAGCAGCCAAGAGGGCCAGGGGCATGTCTCCTACGAGCAGTACTTC. It encodes CASSQEGQGHVSYEQYF.

This clonotype was detected a few times. The chain employs TRBV6-6 and TRBJ1-5; 7 bases match TRBD1. CDR1 and CDR2 (germline): MNHNY, SVGAGI (reference sequence). The CDR3 consists of 15 residues. The ends lost 5 bases at V and 4 bases at J; junction bases unmatched: 8. CDR3 bases: TGTGCCAGCAGTGACCGGACAGGCCTGAATCAGCCCCAGCATTTT. Translation gives CASSDRTGLNQPQHF.

There are a few counts of this clonotype. This sequence joins TRBV20-1 and TRBJ2-7; TRBD1 agrees at 9 bases. Germline V gene sequence: CDR1 DFQATT, CDR2 SNEGSKA (reference sequence). The V segment lost 0 bases and the J segment 3 bases; nucleotides outside the gene matches: 6. The CDR3 extends over 15 amino acids. CDR3 amino acids: CSARDGDRAHYEQYF. The DNA for the CDR3 is TGCAGTGCTAGAGATGGGGACAGGGCCCACTACGAGCAGTACTTC.

The chain joins TRBV27 to TRBJ1-1; TRBD1 aligns across 11 bases. Germline values: CDR1 MNHEY, CDR2 SMNVEV (reference sequence). V was clipped by 6 bases and J by 11 bases; unmatched bases: 5. The CDR3 covers 12 residues. CDR3 nucleotide sequence: TGTGCCAGCAGAGGGACAGGGGGTTGGGCTTTCTTT. Protein sequence: CASRGTGGWAFF.

As for this clonotype: This may be a read error: a much more frequent sequence differs by one nucleotide. This rearrangement joins TRBV4-1 to TRBJ2-5, with 10 bases identical to TRBD2. CDR1 MGHRA and CDR2 YSYEKL come from the germline V gene. There are 15 residues in the CDR3. The DNA of the CDR3 is TGCGCCCGCAGCCAAGAGGAGCGGGAGGGGGAGACCCAGTACTTC. Translation: CARSQEEREGETQYF.

This clonotype was seen a handful of times. The gene calls are TRBV7-2 and TRBJ1-2; TRBD1 matches at 7 bases. Germline trimming cut 4 bases from V and 11 bases from J; bases unmatched to any gene: 16. Germline V lookup: CDR1 SGHTA, CDR2 FQGNSA. The CDR3 contains 15 residues. Here the CDR3 DNA reads TGTGCCAGCAGCTCAAACGGACAGGCCTTACAAATGTACACCTTC. Encoded protein: CASSSNGQALQMYTF. Supplemented by reference TRBV7-2 and TRBJ1-2, the full variable domain reads GAGVSQSPSNKVTEKGKDVELRCDPISGHTALYWYRQSLGQGLEFLIYFQGNSAPDKSGLPSDRFSAERTGGSVSTLTIQRTQQEDSAVYLCASSSNGQALQMYTFGSGTRLTVV.

The V gene is TRBV24-1, the J gene TRBJ2-3, with 12 bases identical to TRBD2. This CDR3 contains 18 residues. Per germline, CDR1 KGHDR and CDR2 SFDVKD. V lost 4 bases, J lost 3 bases, and 10 bases stayed unmatched. The CDR3 region is CATSDPLQGTSGTDTQYF. For the CDR3, the DNA is TGTGCCACCAGTGACCCGCTCCAAGGGACTAGCGGGACAGATACGCAGTATTTT.

The CDR3 protein is CSARVGGRGYEQYF. The CDR3 DNA reads TGCAGTGCTAGAGTCGGGGGGCGCGGGTACGAGCAGTACTTC. The V and J genes are TRBV20-1 and TRBJ2-7; possibly TRBD2 for D (7 bases). This CDR3 spans 14 amino acids. V gave up 1 base and J gave up 4 bases, with 14 bases separating them. The germline CDR1 and CDR2 sequences are DFQATT and SNEGSKA (reference sequence).

The chain couples TRBV7-2 to TRBJ2-1; the match to TRBD2 covers 7 bases. The trim removed 5 bases at V and 13 bases at J, leaving 14 bases unmatched. Germline V gene sequence: CDR1 SGHTA, CDR2 FQGNSA. CDR3 length: 14 residues. In DNA form, the CDR3 reads TGTGCCAGCAGCGTGTTCGGCGGGAGTGGGGAACAGTTCTTC. Its translation is CASSVFGGSGEQFF.

This clonotype appeared a few times. The chain links TRBV3-1 to TRBJ2-1; TRBD2 agrees at 13 bases. The ends lost 4 bases at V and 10 bases at J; junction bases unmatched: 10. This CDR3 region has 16 residues. Looked up from germline, CDR1 is LGHDT and CDR2 is YNNKEL (reference sequence). This chain's CDR3 is CASSPTSGGPISEQFF. Here the CDR3 DNA reads TGTGCCAGCAGCCCGACTAGCGGGGGGCCCATCAGCGAGCAGTTCTTC.

The J gene is TRBJ2-7, the V gene TRBV21-1; TRBD2, the table's D call, was not compared with the DNA. TRBV21-1 is recorded as a pseudogene. This CDR3 comprises 16 residues. The CDR3 nucleotides read TGTGCCAGCACCCCTAATCTGACAGCGAGGACCTACGAGCAGTACTTC. Its translation is CASTPNLTARTYEQYF.